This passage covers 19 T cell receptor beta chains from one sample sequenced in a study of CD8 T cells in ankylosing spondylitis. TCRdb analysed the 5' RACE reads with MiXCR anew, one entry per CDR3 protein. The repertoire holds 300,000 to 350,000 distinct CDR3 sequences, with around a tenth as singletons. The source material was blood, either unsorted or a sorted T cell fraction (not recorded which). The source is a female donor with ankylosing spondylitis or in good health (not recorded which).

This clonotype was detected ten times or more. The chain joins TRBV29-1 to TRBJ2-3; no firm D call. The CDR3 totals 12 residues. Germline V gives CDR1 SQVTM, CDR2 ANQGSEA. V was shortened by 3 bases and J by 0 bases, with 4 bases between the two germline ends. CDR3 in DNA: TGCAGCGTTGAGGGCAGCACAGATACGCAGTATTTT. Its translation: CSVEGSTDTQYF.

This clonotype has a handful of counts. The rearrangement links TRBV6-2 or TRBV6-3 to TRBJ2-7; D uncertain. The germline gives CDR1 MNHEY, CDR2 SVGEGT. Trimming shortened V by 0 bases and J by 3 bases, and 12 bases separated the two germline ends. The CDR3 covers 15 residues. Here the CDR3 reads CASSYSILGIYEQYF. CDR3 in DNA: TGTGCCAGCAGTTACTCGATTCTTGGGATCTACGAGCAGTACTTC.

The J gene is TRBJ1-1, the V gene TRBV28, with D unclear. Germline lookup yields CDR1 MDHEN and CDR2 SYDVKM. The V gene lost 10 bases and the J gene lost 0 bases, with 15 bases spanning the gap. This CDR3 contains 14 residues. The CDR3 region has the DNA TGTGCCACCGCCGCCGGTTCGTTGAACACTGAAGCTTTCTTT. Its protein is CATAAGSLNTEAFF. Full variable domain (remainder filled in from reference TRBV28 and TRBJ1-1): DVKVTQSSRYLVKRTGEKVFLECVQDMDHENMFWYRQDPGLGLRLIYFSYDVKMKEKGDIPEGYSVSREKKERFSLILESASTNQTSMYLCATAAGSLNTEAFFGQGTRLTVV.

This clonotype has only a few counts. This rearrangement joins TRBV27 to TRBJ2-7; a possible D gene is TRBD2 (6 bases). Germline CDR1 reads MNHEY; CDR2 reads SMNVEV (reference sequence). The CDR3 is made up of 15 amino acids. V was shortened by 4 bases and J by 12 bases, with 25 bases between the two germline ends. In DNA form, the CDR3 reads TGTGCCAGCAGTTCCCTCCTAGGGACTCAGAATGCCCCGTACTTC. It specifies CASSSLLGTQNAPYF.

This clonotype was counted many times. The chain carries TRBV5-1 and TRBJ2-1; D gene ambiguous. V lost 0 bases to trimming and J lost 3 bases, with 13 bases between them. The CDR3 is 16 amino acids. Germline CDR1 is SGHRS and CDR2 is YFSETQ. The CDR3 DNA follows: TGCGCCAGCAGCTTGGCCGGTCCCGTTGTCTACAATGAGCAGTTCTTC. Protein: CASSLAGPVVYNEQFF.

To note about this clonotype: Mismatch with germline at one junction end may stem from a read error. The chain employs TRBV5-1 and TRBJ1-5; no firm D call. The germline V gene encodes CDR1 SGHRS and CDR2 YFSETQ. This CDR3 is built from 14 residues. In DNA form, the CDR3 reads TGCCCCAGCAGCTTACCTAAGTGCAATCAGCCCCAGCATTTT. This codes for CPSSLPKCNQPQHF.

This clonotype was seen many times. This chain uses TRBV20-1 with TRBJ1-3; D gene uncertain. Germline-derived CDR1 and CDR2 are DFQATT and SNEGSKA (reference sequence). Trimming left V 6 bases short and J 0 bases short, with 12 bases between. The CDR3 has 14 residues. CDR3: CSAKGWGSGNTIYF. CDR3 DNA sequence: TGCAGTGCAAAAGGTTGGGGCTCTGGAAACACCATATATTTT.

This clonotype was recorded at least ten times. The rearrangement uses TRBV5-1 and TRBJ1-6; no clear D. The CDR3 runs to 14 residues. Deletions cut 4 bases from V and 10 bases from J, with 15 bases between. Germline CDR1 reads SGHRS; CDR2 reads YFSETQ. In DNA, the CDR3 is TGCGCCAGCAGCCTGTCGAGGATCGGGTCACCCCTCCACTTT. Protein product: CASSLSRIGSPLHF. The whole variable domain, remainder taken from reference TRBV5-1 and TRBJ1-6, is KAGVTQTPRYLIKTRGQQVTLSCSPISGHRSVSWYQQTPGQGLQFLFEYFSETQRNKGNFPGRFSGRQFSNSRSEMNVSTLELGDSALYLCASSLSRIGSPLHFGNGTRLTVT.

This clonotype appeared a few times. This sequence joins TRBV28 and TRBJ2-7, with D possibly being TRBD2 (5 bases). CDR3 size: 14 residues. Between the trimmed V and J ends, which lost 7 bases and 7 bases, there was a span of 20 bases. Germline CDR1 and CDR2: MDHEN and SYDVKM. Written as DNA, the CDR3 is TGTGCCAGCACCCCAGAACTAGTGGTAGGGGAGCAGTACTTC. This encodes CASTPELVVGEQYF.

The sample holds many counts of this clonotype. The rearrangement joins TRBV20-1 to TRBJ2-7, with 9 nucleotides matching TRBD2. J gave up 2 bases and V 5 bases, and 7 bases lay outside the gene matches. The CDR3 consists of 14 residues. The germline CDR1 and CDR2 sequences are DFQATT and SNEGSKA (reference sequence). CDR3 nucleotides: TGCAGTGCTCTAATGACTAGCGGTACCTACGAGCAGTACTTC. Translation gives CSALMTSGTYEQYF.

The CDR3 DNA reads TGTGCCAGCAGCTTGCGGGTTAGCTCCTACGAGCAGTACTTC. Its protein product is CASSLRVSSYEQYF. The chain uses TRBV5-8 and TRBJ2-7; D remains unclear. The CDR3 length is 14 residues. Trimming pared 1 base from V and 0 bases from J, leaving 8 bases between. From germline, CDR1 is SGHTS and CDR2 YDEGEE.

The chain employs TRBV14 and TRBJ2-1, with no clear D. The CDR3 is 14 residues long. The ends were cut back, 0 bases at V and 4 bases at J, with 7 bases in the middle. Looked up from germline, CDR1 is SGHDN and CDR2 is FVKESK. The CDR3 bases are TGTGCCAGCAGCCAAGAGGGCAGGTACAATGAGCAGTTCTTC. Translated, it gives CASSQEGRYNEQFF.

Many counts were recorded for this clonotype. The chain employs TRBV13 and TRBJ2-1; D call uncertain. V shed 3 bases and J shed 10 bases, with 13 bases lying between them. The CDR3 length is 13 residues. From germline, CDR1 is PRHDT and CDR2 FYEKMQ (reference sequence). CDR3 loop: CASSFSVDAEQFF. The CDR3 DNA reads TGTGCCAGCAGCTTCTCGGTGGACGCAGAGCAGTTCTTC.

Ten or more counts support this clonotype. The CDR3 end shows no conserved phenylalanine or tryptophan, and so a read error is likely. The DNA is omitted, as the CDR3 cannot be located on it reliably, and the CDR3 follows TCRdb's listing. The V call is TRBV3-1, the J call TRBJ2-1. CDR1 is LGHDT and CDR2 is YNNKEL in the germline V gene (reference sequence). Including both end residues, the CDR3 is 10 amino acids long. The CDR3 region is CASSQDGSHL.

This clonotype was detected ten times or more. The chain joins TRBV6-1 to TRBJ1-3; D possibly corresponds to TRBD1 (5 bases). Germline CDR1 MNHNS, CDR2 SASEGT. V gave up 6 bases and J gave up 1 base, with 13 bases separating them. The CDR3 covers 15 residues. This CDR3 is CASRRDVLSGNTIYF. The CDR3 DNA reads TGTGCCAGCAGAAGGGACGTCCTATCTGGAAACACCATATATTTT.

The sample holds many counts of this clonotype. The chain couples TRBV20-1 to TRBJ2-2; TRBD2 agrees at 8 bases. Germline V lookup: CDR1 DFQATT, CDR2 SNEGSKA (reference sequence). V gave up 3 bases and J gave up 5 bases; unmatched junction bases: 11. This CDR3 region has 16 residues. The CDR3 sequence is CSASKGSGNQTGELFF. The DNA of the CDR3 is TGCAGTGCTAGTAAGGGTAGCGGGAATCAGACCGGGGAGCTGTTTTTT.

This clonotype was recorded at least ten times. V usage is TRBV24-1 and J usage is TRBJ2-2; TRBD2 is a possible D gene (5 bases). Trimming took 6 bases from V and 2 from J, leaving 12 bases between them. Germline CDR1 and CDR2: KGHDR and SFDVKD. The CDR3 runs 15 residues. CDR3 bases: TGTGCCACCAGTCCCCCCCGGGGTAACACCGGGGAGCTGTTTTTT. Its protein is CATSPPRGNTGELFF.

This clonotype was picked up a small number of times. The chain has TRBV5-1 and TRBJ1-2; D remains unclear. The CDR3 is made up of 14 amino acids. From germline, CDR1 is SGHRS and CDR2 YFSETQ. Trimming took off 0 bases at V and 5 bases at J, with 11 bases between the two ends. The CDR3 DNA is TGCGCCAGCAGCTTGGGCACTACCATGTATGGCTACACCTTC. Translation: CASSLGTTMYGYTF.

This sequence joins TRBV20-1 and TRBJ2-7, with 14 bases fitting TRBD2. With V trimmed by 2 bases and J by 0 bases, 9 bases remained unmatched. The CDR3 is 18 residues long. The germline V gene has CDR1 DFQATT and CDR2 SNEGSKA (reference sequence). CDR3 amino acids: CSARHWTSGGLTSYEQYF. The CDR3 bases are TGCAGTGCTAGACATTGGACTAGCGGGGGGCTTACCTCCTACGAGCAGTACTTC.